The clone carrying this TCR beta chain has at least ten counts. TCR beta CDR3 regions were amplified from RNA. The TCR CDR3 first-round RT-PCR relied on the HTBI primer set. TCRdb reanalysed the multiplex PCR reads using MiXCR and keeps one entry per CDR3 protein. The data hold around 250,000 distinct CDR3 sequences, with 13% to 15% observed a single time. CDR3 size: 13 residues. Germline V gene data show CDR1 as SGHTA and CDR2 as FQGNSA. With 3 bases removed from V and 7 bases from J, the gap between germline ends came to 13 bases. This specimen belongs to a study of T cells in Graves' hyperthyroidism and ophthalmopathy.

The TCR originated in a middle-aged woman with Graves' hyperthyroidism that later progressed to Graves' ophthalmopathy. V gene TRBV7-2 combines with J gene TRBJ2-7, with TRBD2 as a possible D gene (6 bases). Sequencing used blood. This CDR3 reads CASSLRGLGEQYF. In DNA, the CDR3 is TGTGCCAGCAGCTTGCGGGGATTAGGGGAGCAGTACTTC.